These T cell receptor beta chains were read from a single sample in a study of T cells in Graves' hyperthyroidism and ophthalmopathy. One entry per CDR3 protein results from TCRdb running MiXCR on the multiplex PCR reads. Of fewer than 350,000 distinct CDR3 sequences listed, approximately 18% are singletons. The sample taken for sequencing was blood. These receptors originate from a woman between 50 and 59 years old with Graves' hyperthyroidism. CDR3s include the opening cysteine and the closing phenylalanine or tryptophan. Each record gives: J gene, V gene, clone size, D gene, CDR3 DNA, CDR3 protein. D genes are given only for firm matches. Clone size appears in some rows only: once, few, many, or a class for an expanded clone.

j_call: TRBJ1-2; v_call: TRBV11-2; clone_size: many; d_call: NA; cdr3_nt: TGTGCCAGCAGCTCCAACTTTCAATCAGGTGGCTACACCTTC; cdr3_aa: CASSSNFQSGGYTF
j_call: TRBJ1-1; v_call: TRBV20-1; clone_size: many; d_call: TRBD1; cdr3_nt: TGCAGTGCTAGAGATGGCAACAGGGGGTGGAATGAAGCTTTCTTT; cdr3_aa: CSARDGNRGWNEAFF
j_call: TRBJ2-5; v_call: TRBV12-3/TRBV12-4; clone_size: many; d_call: NA; cdr3_nt: TGTGCCAGCTCCGAGGGCAGTTTCCAAGGGACCCAGTACTTC; cdr3_aa: CASSEGSFQGTQYF
j_call: TRBJ2-7; v_call: TRBV10-3; clone_size: many; d_call: NA; cdr3_nt: TGTGCCATCAAGCAGGGGCCCAGCGAGCAGTACTTC; cdr3_aa: CAIKQGPSEQYF
j_call: TRBJ2-7; v_call: TRBV20-1; clone_size: many; d_call: TRBD1; cdr3_nt: TGCAGTGCTAGCCCGCTGGACAGGGCAACCTACGAGCAGTACTTC; cdr3_aa: CSASPLDRATYEQYF
j_call: TRBJ2-5; v_call: TRBV10-3; clone_size: few; d_call: TRBD2; cdr3_nt: TGTGCCATCAGTGAGAGCGGGGGGGCCGTTGAGACCCAGTACTTC; cdr3_aa: CAISESGGAVETQYF
j_call: TRBJ2-7; v_call: TRBV12-3/TRBV12-4; clone_size: many; d_call: NA; cdr3_nt: TGTGCCAGCAGTTCAACAGTACCACCCTACGAGCAGTACTTC; cdr3_aa: CASSSTVPPYEQYF
j_call: TRBJ2-1; v_call: TRBV27; clone_size: NA; d_call: NA; cdr3_nt: TGTGCCAGCAGTTTATGGGGCCGGGATGAGCAGTTCTTC; cdr3_aa: CASSLWGRDEQFF
j_call: TRBJ1-3; v_call: TRBV7-2; clone_size: few; d_call: NA; cdr3_nt: TGTGCCAGCAGCTTAAGAGGCGGGACTGCCTCTGGAAACACCATATATTTT; cdr3_aa: CASSLRGGTASGNTIYF
j_call: TRBJ2-7; v_call: TRBV18; clone_size: NA; d_call: TRBD2; cdr3_nt: TGTGCCAGCTCTTCCCCGACTAGCGGGATGTACGAGCAGTACTTC; cdr3_aa: CASSSPTSGMYEQYF
j_call: TRBJ2-3; v_call: TRBV18; clone_size: many; d_call: NA; cdr3_nt: TGTGCCAGCTCACCAGGTCGTGTACCAGATACGCAGTATTTT; cdr3_aa: CASSPGRVPDTQYF
j_call: TRBJ2-1; v_call: TRBV19; clone_size: once; d_call: TRBD2; cdr3_nt: TGTGCCAGTAGTATGTCTAGCGGCGACAATGAGCAGTTCTTC; cdr3_aa: CASSMSSGDNEQFF
j_call: TRBJ2-5; v_call: TRBV5-1; clone_size: NA; d_call: TRBD2; cdr3_nt: TGCGCCAGCAGCTTCGGAGCGGGGGGGGAAGAGACCCAGTACTTC; cdr3_aa: CASSFGAGGEETQYF
j_call: TRBJ2-2; v_call: TRBV20-1; clone_size: few; d_call: TRBD2; cdr3_nt: TGCAGTGCCCACCCTAGCGGGGGGCCCTTTAACACCGGGGAGCTGTTTTTT; cdr3_aa: CSAHPSGGPFNTGELFF
j_call: TRBJ2-1; v_call: TRBV2; clone_size: many; d_call: NA; cdr3_nt: TGTGCCAGCAGTGAAAGGGGCCTAGACTACAATGAGCAGTTCTTC; cdr3_aa: CASSERGLDYNEQFF
j_call: TRBJ1-1; v_call: TRBV11-2; clone_size: many; d_call: NA; cdr3_nt: TGTGCCAGCAGCTTGTCCAGGGACACTGAAGCTTTCTTT; cdr3_aa: CASSLSRDTEAFF
j_call: TRBJ2-3; v_call: TRBV24-1; clone_size: NA; d_call: NA; cdr3_nt: TGTGCCACCAGTGATCCCCAAGGGGGGAGCACAGATACGCAGTATTTT; cdr3_aa: CATSDPQGGSTDTQYF
j_call: TRBJ1-5; v_call: TRBV9; clone_size: NA; d_call: TRBD1; cdr3_nt: TGTGCCAGCAGCGGGACAGGGGGGCATCAGCCCCAGCATTTT; cdr3_aa: CASSGTGGHQPQHF
j_call: TRBJ2-5; v_call: TRBV12-3/TRBV12-4; clone_size: NA; d_call: TRBD2; cdr3_nt: TGTGCCAGCAGTTTGGGGTTTAGCGGGAGGTCGGAGACCCAGTACTTC; cdr3_aa: CASSLGFSGRSETQYF
j_call: TRBJ1-6; v_call: TRBV27; clone_size: many; d_call: TRBD1; cdr3_nt: TGTGCCAGCAGTTTGAGACAGGGTAGTAATTCACCCCTCCACTTT; cdr3_aa: CASSLRQGSNSPLHF
j_call: TRBJ1-2; v_call: TRBV7-9; clone_size: NA; d_call: NA; cdr3_nt: TGTGCCAGCAGCGTGGTTACAGGCGCCCAGCCCCTCTATGGCTACACCTTC; cdr3_aa: CASSVVTGAQPLYGYTF
j_call: TRBJ1-4; v_call: TRBV19; clone_size: few; d_call: TRBD1; cdr3_nt: TGTGCCAGTAGCCGAGGACAGGGGGTTTTCAACGAAAAACTGTTTTTT; cdr3_aa: CASSRGQGVFNEKLFF
j_call: TRBJ1-2; v_call: TRBV11-2; clone_size: many; d_call: NA; cdr3_nt: TGTGCCAGCAGCTTGGGGGATGACTATGGCTACACCTTC; cdr3_aa: CASSLGDDYGYTF
j_call: TRBJ2-5; v_call: TRBV9; clone_size: few; d_call: NA; cdr3_nt: TGTGCCAGCAGCGCCGGTAGTTCGGGGACCCAGTACTTC; cdr3_aa: CASSAGSSGTQYF
j_call: TRBJ2-3; v_call: TRBV7-3; clone_size: NA; d_call: NA; cdr3_nt: TGTGCCAGCAGCTCCGGGTTAGAAAGGGGCACAGATACGCAGTATTTT; cdr3_aa: CASSSGLERGTDTQYF
j_call: TRBJ2-6; v_call: TRBV19; clone_size: NA; d_call: NA; cdr3_nt: TGTGCCAGTAGTACTCGCGGACAGCTATTCTCTGGGGCCAACGTCCTGACTTTC; cdr3_aa: CASSTRGQLFSGANVLTF
j_call: TRBJ2-1; v_call: TRBV28; clone_size: many; d_call: NA; cdr3_nt: TGTGCCAGCAGTTTAGGCTCCGCCTGGGGTGAGCAGTTCTTC; cdr3_aa: CASSLGSAWGEQFF
j_call: TRBJ2-4; v_call: TRBV3-1; clone_size: few; d_call: NA; cdr3_nt: TGTGCCAGCAGCCTAGACAGTTCAGCCAAAAACATTCAGTACTTC; cdr3_aa: CASSLDSSAKNIQYF
j_call: TRBJ1-2; v_call: TRBV20-1; clone_size: many; d_call: NA; cdr3_nt: TGCAGTGCTAGTAGGGGAGCCTATGGCTACACCTTC; cdr3_aa: CSASRGAYGYTF
j_call: TRBJ1-1; v_call: TRBV28; clone_size: many; d_call: NA; cdr3_nt: TGTGCCAGCAGTAAAAACCAACCGCCCAAAGCTTTCTTT; cdr3_aa: CASSKNQPPKAFF
j_call: TRBJ2-1; v_call: TRBV20-1; clone_size: NA; d_call: TRBD2; cdr3_nt: TGCAGTGCTAGAGAGGGACTAGCGGGAGCATTTGAGCAGTTCTTC; cdr3_aa: CSAREGLAGAFEQFF
j_call: TRBJ2-1; v_call: TRBV12-3/TRBV12-4; clone_size: few; d_call: NA; cdr3_nt: TGTGCCAGCAGTTTTGCCTTCTCCTACAATGAGCAGTTCTTC; cdr3_aa: CASSFAFSYNEQFF
j_call: TRBJ2-3; v_call: TRBV5-1; clone_size: many; d_call: TRBD1; cdr3_nt: TGCGCCAGCAGCTTGGGACAGGGCGACGATACGCAGTATTTT; cdr3_aa: CASSLGQGDDTQYF
j_call: TRBJ1-1; v_call: TRBV30; clone_size: few; d_call: NA; cdr3_nt: TGTGCCTGGAGTGTGGGGAAAAACACTGAAGCTTTCTTT; cdr3_aa: CAWSVGKNTEAFF
j_call: TRBJ2-1; v_call: TRBV5-6; clone_size: many; d_call: NA; cdr3_nt: TGTGCCAGCAGCTTGGGAGAGGAAAGGTACAATGAGCAGTTCTTC; cdr3_aa: CASSLGEERYNEQFF
j_call: TRBJ2-3; v_call: TRBV7-2; clone_size: few; d_call: TRBD2; cdr3_nt: TGTGCCAGCAGCTCGTCACTGGCGGGGGTCACAGATACGCAGTATTTT; cdr3_aa: CASSSSLAGVTDTQYF
j_call: TRBJ2-5; v_call: TRBV20-1; clone_size: few; d_call: TRBD1; cdr3_nt: TGCAGTGCCGGGGTTACAGGGGCTCAAGAGACCCAGTACTTC; cdr3_aa: CSAGVTGAQETQYF
j_call: TRBJ2-7; v_call: TRBV30; clone_size: NA; d_call: NA; cdr3_nt: TGTGCCTGGAGTGTACGCGGGAATCTATACGAGCAGTACTTC; cdr3_aa: CAWSVRGNLYEQYF
j_call: TRBJ1-5; v_call: TRBV27; clone_size: NA; d_call: NA; cdr3_nt: TGTGCCAGCAGTTATAGAACGAATCAGCCCCAGCATTTT; cdr3_aa: CASSYRTNQPQHF
j_call: TRBJ2-3; v_call: TRBV5-1; clone_size: many; d_call: NA; cdr3_nt: TGCGCCAGCAGCTCCGAGGTCGGCACAGATACGCAGTATTTT; cdr3_aa: CASSSEVGTDTQYF
j_call: TRBJ1-1; v_call: TRBV6-1; clone_size: many; d_call: NA; cdr3_nt: TGTGCCAGCAGCGTTGACACTGAAGCTTTCTTT; cdr3_aa: CASSVDTEAFF
j_call: TRBJ1-1; v_call: TRBV4-1; clone_size: many; d_call: NA; cdr3_nt: TGCGCCAGCAGCCAAGGCGAGGGCCCGGGCACTGAAGCTTTCTTT; cdr3_aa: CASSQGEGPGTEAFF
j_call: TRBJ1-5; v_call: TRBV20-1; clone_size: NA; d_call: NA; cdr3_nt: TGCAGTGCTGGGATCGACAGGAATCAGCCCCAGCATTTT; cdr3_aa: CSAGIDRNQPQHF
j_call: TRBJ2-7; v_call: TRBV7-8; clone_size: many; d_call: TRBD2; cdr3_nt: TGTGCCAGCAGCTTAGGGCAGGCGGGAGGACAGAGCTCCTACGAGCAGTACTTC; cdr3_aa: CASSLGQAGGQSSYEQYF
j_call: TRBJ2-7; v_call: TRBV3-1; clone_size: many; d_call: NA; cdr3_nt: TGTGCCAGCAGCCAAGGCGGACCCACCTACGAGCAGTACTTC; cdr3_aa: CASSQGGPTYEQYF
j_call: TRBJ1-5; v_call: TRBV5-1; clone_size: NA; d_call: TRBD1; cdr3_nt: TGCGCCAGCAGCTGGACAGGGAGTAGCAATCAGCCCCAGCATTTT; cdr3_aa: CASSWTGSSNQPQHF
j_call: TRBJ1-2; v_call: TRBV7-8; clone_size: few; d_call: NA; cdr3_nt: TGTGCCAGCAGCTTAGCCCCTGGACAGAACTATGGCTACACCTTC; cdr3_aa: CASSLAPGQNYGYTF
j_call: TRBJ2-1; v_call: TRBV10-3; clone_size: few; d_call: TRBD2; cdr3_nt: TGTGCCAACGGGGGGGAGGTGTTCCATGAGCAGTTCTTC; cdr3_aa: CANGGEVFHEQFF
j_call: TRBJ2-2; v_call: TRBV5-1; clone_size: NA; d_call: TRBD2; cdr3_nt: TGCGCCAGCAGCAGGACTAGCGGGACCACCGGGGAGCTGTTTTTT; cdr3_aa: CASSRTSGTTGELFF
j_call: TRBJ1-2; v_call: TRBV20-1; clone_size: few; d_call: TRBD1; cdr3_nt: TGCAGTGCCGCGGACAGGGGGCTGGTTAGCTACACCTTC; cdr3_aa: CSAADRGLVSYTF
j_call: TRBJ2-3; v_call: TRBV5-1; clone_size: few; d_call: NA; cdr3_nt: TGCGCCGGCAGCTTGGCGGAGAGCACAGATACGCAGTATTTT; cdr3_aa: CAGSLAESTDTQYF
j_call: TRBJ2-3; v_call: TRBV5-1; clone_size: few; d_call: TRBD1; cdr3_nt: TGCGCCAGCAGTAGATCGACAGGGTACACAGATACGCAGTATTTT; cdr3_aa: CASSRSTGYTDTQYF
j_call: TRBJ1-1; v_call: TRBV19; clone_size: few; d_call: NA; cdr3_nt: TGTGCCAGTATACGATACGCTGAAGCTTTCTTT; cdr3_aa: CASIRYAEAFF
j_call: TRBJ2-7; v_call: TRBV28; clone_size: few; d_call: NA; cdr3_nt: TGTGCCAGCAGCTTGGACAGATTCTACGAGCAGTACTTC; cdr3_aa: CASSLDRFYEQYF
j_call: TRBJ1-4; v_call: TRBV20-1; clone_size: NA; d_call: NA; cdr3_nt: TGCAGTGCTAGGGAGAGGGGCTTTAATGAAAAACTGTTTTTT; cdr3_aa: CSARERGFNEKLFF
j_call: TRBJ2-1; v_call: TRBV24-1; clone_size: NA; d_call: NA; cdr3_nt: TGTGCCACCAGTGATCCCGGACGGAAGAATGAGCAGTTCTTC; cdr3_aa: CATSDPGRKNEQFF
j_call: TRBJ1-6; v_call: TRBV3-1; clone_size: many; d_call: NA; cdr3_nt: TGTGCCAGCAGCCCCAGAGGTGGGAGTTCACCCCTCCACTTT; cdr3_aa: CASSPRGGSSPLHF
j_call: TRBJ2-6; v_call: TRBV29-1; clone_size: NA; d_call: TRBD1; cdr3_nt: TGCAGCGTGGCAGGGGGCTCTGGGGCCAACGTCCTGACTTTC; cdr3_aa: CSVAGGSGANVLTF
j_call: TRBJ1-2; v_call: TRBV3-1; clone_size: many; d_call: NA; cdr3_nt: TGTGCCAGCAGCCTCGGGACACAGGCGAAATTGTATGGCTACACCTTC; cdr3_aa: CASSLGTQAKLYGYTF